A selection of T cell receptor beta chains follows, all from one sample in a study of PD-L1 blockade in urothelial cancer. Only in-frame clones appear in the TCRdb table, and some are missing; sequencing was by immunoSEQ multiplex PCR. The sample holds some 66,000 clones, around 87% seen once. This specimen consisted of PBMCs, obtained around atezolizumab (anti-PD-L1) treatment. The receptor source for this set is a man aged 55 to 69 with urothelial cancer. The CDR3 runs from the conserved cysteine through the conserved F or W. The D gene is left open where the match is weak. Clone size appears in some rows only: once, few, many, or a class for an expanded clone.

clone_size	v_call	j_call	d_call	cdr3_nt	cdr3_aa
NA	TRBV6-1	TRBJ1-4	NA	TGTGCCAGCAGTGAACTAGGGGCGGCTAATGAAAAACTGTTTTTT	CASSELGAANEKLFF
NA	TRBV7-3	TRBJ1-2	NA	TGTGCCAGCAGCTTAACAGGGGAAGGCTATGGCTACACCTTC	CASSLTGEGYGYTF
NA	TRBV5-1	TRBJ2-2	TRBD1	TGCGCCAGCAGCCCCCGGACAGGGGCCTTTAATACTGGCACCGGGGAGCTGTTTTTT	CASSPRTGAFNTGTGELFF
NA	TRBV19	TRBJ2-7	NA	TGTGCCAGTAGTCAAAACTACGAGCAGTACTTC	CASSQNYEQYF
NA	TRBV7-2	TRBJ2-1	NA	TGTGCCAGCAGCAACCAGGGAATTGTTAACAATGAGCAGTTCTTC	CASSNQGIVNNEQFF
NA	TRBV5-4	TRBJ1-2	NA	TGTGCCAGCACCTCCCGTGGAGCCAACTATGGCTACACCTTC	CASTSRGANYGYTF
NA	TRBV30	TRBJ1-5	NA	TGTGCCTGGAGTGGGTTGCAGGGTAATCAGCCCCAGCATTTT	CAWSGLQGNQPQHF
once	TRBV19	TRBJ2-1	TRBD2	TGTGCCAGTAGTACACTAGCGGGGGGGGTCAATGAGCAGTTCTTC	CASSTLAGGVNEQFF
few	TRBV5-4	TRBJ2-7	TRBD2	TGTGCCAGCAGCTTGACTAGCGGGGGGCGGTACGAGCAGTACTTC	CASSLTSGGRYEQYF
NA	TRBV19	TRBJ2-7	TRBD1	TGTGCCAGTAGTACAACCGGGACAGGTCGTCAAGAGCAGTACTTC	CASSTTGTGRQEQYF
NA	TRBV30	TRBJ2-1	TRBD2	TGTGCCTGGAGTCCGCCTAGCGGGAGATACAATGAGCAGTTCTTC	CAWSPPSGRYNEQFF
NA	TRBV2	TRBJ1-3	TRBD1	TGTGCCAGCCGCCCAACAGGGGGCTCTGGAAACACCATATATTTT	CASRPTGGSGNTIYF
few	TRBV6-5	TRBJ1-1	NA	TGTGCCAGCAGTTACTGGGCAGACACTGAAGCTTTCTTT	CASSYWADTEAFF
once	TRBV14	TRBJ2-7	NA	TGTGCCAGCAGCCAAGACAACTACGAGCAGTACTTC	CASSQDNYEQYF
NA	TRBV6-6	TRBJ1-1	TRBD1	TGTGCCAGCAGTTACTTCGGACAGGGGGAAAGAACTGAAGCTTTCTTT	CASSYFGQGERTEAFF
NA	TRBV28	TRBJ2-7	NA	TGTGCCAGCGCTGCATTGAGGGACAACTCCTACGAGCAGTACTTC	CASAALRDNSYEQYF
NA	TRBV7-9	TRBJ2-5	NA	TGTGCCAGCAGCTTAGTTCGGGGACAAGAGACCCAGTACTTC	CASSLVRGQETQYF
NA	TRBV19	TRBJ2-2	TRBD1	TGTGCCAGTAGTAGGGACAGGGAGAACACCGGGGAGCTGTTTTTT	CASSRDRENTGELFF
NA	TRBV27	TRBJ1-4	TRBD1	TGTGCCAGCAGCGTACAGGGGCCTAATGAAAAACTGTTTTTT	CASSVQGPNEKLFF
NA	TRBV5-6	TRBJ2-3	NA	TGTGCCAGCAGCTTGGTGGGCCGAATCAGAAATACGCAGTATTTT	CASSLVGRIRNTQYF
once	TRBV7-2	TRBJ1-1	NA	TGTGCCAGCAGCTTAGGTGTAGGGAGGACTGAAGCTTTCTTT	CASSLGVGRTEAFF
NA	TRBV7-9	TRBJ2-7	TRBD2	TGTGCCAGCAGCTTAGCTTCTAGCGGGGTCTCCACCTACGAGCAGTACTTC	CASSLASSGVSTYEQYF
once	TRBV7-2	TRBJ2-3	NA	TGTGCCAGCAGAGCGGGCACAGATACGCAGTATTTT	CASRAGTDTQYF
NA	TRBV5-1	TRBJ2-3	NA	TGCGCCAGCAGCTTTGGGGGGGATACGCAGTATTTT	CASSFGGDTQYF
NA	TRBV7-9	TRBJ2-3	TRBD1	TGTGCCAGCAGCCACACAGGGGCAGATACGCAGTATTTT	CASSHTGADTQYF
NA	TRBV27	TRBJ2-2	NA	TGTGCCAGCAGTTTATCCCGAGGAATCACCGGGGAGCTGTTTTTT	CASSLSRGITGELFF
once	TRBV27	TRBJ1-5	NA	TGTGCCAGCAGCCAAAGCAATCAGCCCCAGCATTTT	CASSQSNQPQHF
NA	TRBV30	TRBJ1-2	TRBD1	TGTGCCTGGGACAGGGGGTTTTATGGCTACACCTTC	CAWDRGFYGYTF
NA	TRBV19	TRBJ1-5	NA	TGTGCCAGTAGTATAGCGCAAATGCGGTCGTCGAGCAATCAGCCCCAGCATTTT	CASSIAQMRSSSNQPQHF
NA	TRBV30	TRBJ2-5	NA	TGTGCCTGGAGTGGACTCACACCCAAGACCCAGTACTTC	CAWSGLTPKTQYF
NA	TRBV5-1	TRBJ2-3	NA	TGCGCCAGCAGCCTCAATCCCGGGGGAAACACAGATACGCAGTATTTT	CASSLNPGGNTDTQYF
NA	TRBV18	TRBJ1-1	NA	TGTGCCAGCTCACCACTGAGCAGGGGCGACACTGAAGCTTTCTTT	CASSPLSRGDTEAFF
once	TRBV5-1	TRBJ1-3	NA	TGCGCCAGCAGCTTGGCAGGAGCGGATAGAGGAAACACCATATATTTT	CASSLAGADRGNTIYF
NA	TRBV19	TRBJ2-1	NA	TGTGCCAGTAGTACGCGAGCTGACCAGGTGAACAATGAGCAGTTCTTC	CASSTRADQVNNEQFF
few	TRBV15	TRBJ2-7	NA	TGTGCCACCAGCAGAGTGGCGGGGGAGCAGTACTTC	CATSRVAGEQYF
NA	TRBV11-3	TRBJ2-1	NA	TGTGCCAGCAGCGGCGAGGAGGGGAATGAGCAGTTCTTC	CASSGEEGNEQFF
NA	TRBV10-3	TRBJ1-4	TRBD1	TGTGCCACCGCGGGACAGGTCGACGAAAAACTGTTTTTT	CATAGQVDEKLFF
NA	TRBV9	TRBJ1-1	NA	TGTGCCAGCAGCGTAGGGGAGGGCAGATACACTGAAGCTTTCTTT	CASSVGEGRYTEAFF
NA	TRBV4-1	TRBJ1-4	TRBD1	TGCGCCAGCAGCACACCGACAGGGGGTAATGAAAAACTGTTTTTT	CASSTPTGGNEKLFF
NA	TRBV27	TRBJ2-7	NA	TGTGCCAGCAGTTTATTAAATTCCTACGAGCAGTACTTC	CASSLLNSYEQYF
NA	TRBV5-1	TRBJ1-2	TRBD1	TGCGCCAGCAGCCCATACAGGGGGCTGGATGGCTACACCTTC	CASSPYRGLDGYTF
once	TRBV10-2	TRBJ2-7	NA	TGCGCCAGCAGTGCCGACAGGCCGGGTGGATACGAGCAGTACTTC	CASSADRPGGYEQYF
few	TRBV4-1	TRBJ1-2	TRBD1	TGCGCCAGCAGCGGACGACAGGGGGAAAGCTTCAATGGCTACACCTTC	CASSGRQGESFNGYTF
NA	TRBV5-4	TRBJ2-7	TRBD1	TGTGCCAGCAGCTTGGGCGACAGGGGGCACTCCTACGAGCAGTACTTC	CASSLGDRGHSYEQYF
NA	TRBV9	TRBJ1-1	NA	TGTGCCAGCAGCGTCGGGGGGGACACTGAAGCTTTCTTT	CASSVGGDTEAFF
once	TRBV6-6	TRBJ2-1	TRBD2	TGTGCCAGCAGTTTGGGACATCGGGAGGGGTACAATGAGCAGTTCTTC	CASSLGHREGYNEQFF
NA	TRBV28	TRBJ1-1	TRBD1	TGTGCCAGCAGAGGGGGCGGAAGGAACACTGAAGCTTTCTTT	CASRGGGRNTEAFF
once	TRBV29-1	TRBJ2-5	NA	TGCAGCGTTGAGCCGACACAAGAGACCCAGTACTTC	CSVEPTQETQYF
NA	TRBV19	TRBJ1-5	TRBD1	TGTGCCAGTAGTACACAGGGGGGTCAGCCCCAGCATTTT	CASSTQGGQPQHF
NA	TRBV19	TRBJ1-5	NA	TGTGCCAGTAGTCGGTCAGGGGCCAACAATCAGCCCCAGCATTTT	CASSRSGANNQPQHF